This TCR beta chain appears in the sequencing data of a study of blood T cell dynamics during melanoma immunotherapy. The study's findings and limits: At W3, later disease-control patients showed bifurcated PBMC repertoire changes, unlike progressors.

Sequencing used immunoSEQ multiplex PCR; TCRdb keeps in-frame clones, though not all of them. The sample gives around 5,000 clones, roughly 80% of which show up once; about 9.3% is in the top ten. About this clone: Its target is not known.

V was shortened by 0 bases and J by 4 bases, with 7 bases between the two germline ends. There are 13 residues in the CDR3. From germline, CDR1 is SGDLS and CDR2 YYNGEE. The time point here: week 3, after first cycle of checkpoint inhibitor. Disease control meant complete response, partial response or stable disease at 12 weeks. This TCR was recovered from a human donor with melanoma. V usage is TRBV9 and J usage is TRBJ1-1; no clear D gene. The specimen was blood, collected from a patient treated with checkpoint blockade. The CDR3 sequence is CASSVALGTEAFF. The CDR3 bases are TGTGCCAGCAGCGTAGCTCTAGGCACTGAAGCTTTCTTT.